This T cell receptor beta chain was found in a study of beta chain features in type 1 diabetes. Findings and caveats of the study: Naive, central memory and Treg TCRB repertoires seemed to resemble each other more closely in patients than they did in healthy donors. When cDNA is sequenced, cells with high TCR expression could be over-represented. In all four CD4+ subsets, TCRB CDR3 length was significantly, moderately reduced in type 1 diabetes.

The isolated RNA, all of it, was reverse transcribed, so expressed TCRB transcripts were what got sequenced. Method: immunoSEQ multiplex PCR; TCRdb's copy keeps in-frame clones and lacks some. The sample holds approximately 250,000 clones; approximately 11% are singletons and the top ten take approximately 0.017%. Each of the CD4+ naive, central memory, regulatory and stem cell-like memory populations was sorted via CD45RO/CCR7/CD25/CD127/CD95/CD27. Over 95% purity was reached by all sorted populations. This clone turned up a few times. The antigen is undetermined. Sequenced material: naive CD4+ T cells from blood. The clonotype was recovered from a man aged 25 to 40 with type 1 diabetes.

CDR3 sequence reads: CAISDSSGGSQETQYF. Written as DNA, the CDR3 is TGTGCCATCAGTGACTCTAGCGGGGGCTCCCAAGAGACCCAGTACTTC. The chain recombines TRBV10-3 with TRBJ2-5; 10 bases line up with TRBD2. Looked up from germline, CDR1 is ENHRY and CDR2 is SYGVKD. V dropped 3 bases and J dropped 1; count of bases not matched to a gene: 5. The CDR3 runs to 16 residues.